Below are 2 T cell receptor beta chains sequenced from a single sample in a study of shared clonotypes between healthy human individuals. Here immunoSEQ multiplex PCR was the method, and the copy in TCRdb shows in-frame clones only, minus some. The sample yields a few million clones, over 85% seen once. The sample was naive CD4+ T cells sorted from blood. Sample subset: CD45RA+ positively selected. The receptors were gathered from a man between 18 and 35 years old in good health.

The chain recombines TRBV2 with TRBJ2-3; 11 bases align to TRBD2. Per the germline V gene, CDR1 is SNHLY and CDR2 is FYNNEI. This CDR3 contains 19 residues. V was pared by 6 bases and J by 4 bases, with 18 bases of the junction left unmatched. DNA of the CDR3: TGTGCCAGCAGCGTCCCTACTTCCGGGACTAGCGGACTAGCAGATACGCAGTATTTT. It translates to CASSVPTSGTSGLADTQYF. Together with reference TRBV2 and TRBJ2-3, the CDR3 gives the full variable domain: EPEVTQTPSHQVTQMGQEVILRCVPISNHLYFYWYRQILGQKVEFLVSFYNNEISEKSEIFDDQFSVERPDGSNFTLKIRSTKLEDSAMYFCASSVPTSGTSGLADTQYFGPGTRLTVL.

This chain joins TRBV7-3 and TRBJ2-2; the D gene is possibly TRBD2 (5 bases). The V and J ends lost 2 bases and 0 bases respectively, with 13 bases between them. CDR1 and CDR2 (germline): SGHTA, FQGTGA. The CDR3 is 17 amino acids. CDR3: CASSLAAGSPNTGELFF. The DNA of the CDR3 is TGTGCCAGCAGCTTAGCCGCGGGTAGCCCGAACACCGGGGAGCTGTTTTTT.